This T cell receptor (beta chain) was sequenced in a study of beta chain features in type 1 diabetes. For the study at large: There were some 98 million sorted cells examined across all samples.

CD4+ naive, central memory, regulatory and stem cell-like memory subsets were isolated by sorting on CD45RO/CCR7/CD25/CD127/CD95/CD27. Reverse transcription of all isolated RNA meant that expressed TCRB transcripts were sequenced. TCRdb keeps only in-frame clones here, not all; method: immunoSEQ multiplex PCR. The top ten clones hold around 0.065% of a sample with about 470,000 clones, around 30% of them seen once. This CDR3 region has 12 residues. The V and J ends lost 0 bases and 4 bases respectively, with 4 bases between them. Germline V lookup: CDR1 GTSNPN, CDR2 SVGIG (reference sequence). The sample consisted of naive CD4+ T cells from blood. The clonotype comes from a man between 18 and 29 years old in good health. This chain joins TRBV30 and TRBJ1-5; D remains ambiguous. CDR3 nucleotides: TGTGCCTGGAGTGTGGCGAATCAGCCCCAGCATTTT. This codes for CAWSVANQPQHF.